The clone carrying this TCR beta chain has more than one count but fewer than ten. The trim removed 6 bases at V and 7 bases at J, leaving 7 bases unmatched. CDR1 and CDR2 (germline): MDHEN, SYDVKM. The CDR3 spans 14 residues. This record comes from a study of blood T cell repertoires in COVID-19. About the research overall: Acute and convalescent COVID-19 samples came from the United States, Italy and Spain. Sources were T cells, B-cell-depleted T cells, or PBMCs; the material itself was cDNA or gDNA.

Per the original data handling: Estimation of nucleated cell counts relied on the amplification of reference gene primers. Using immunoSEQ multiplex PCR, the repertoire was profiled, and TCRdb retains in-frame clones only, with some absent. V, J and clone size are taken as reported in that table, and D and trimming were inferred from the DNA itself. This table holds roughly 300,000 clones, more than 70% found once. The chain combines TRBV28 with TRBJ1-3; 9 bases are a match to TRBD1. The clonotype comes from a woman aged 45-60 years with acute or convalescent COVID-19. Sequenced sample: peripheral blood. CDR3 residues: CASSPETGGNTIYF. The CDR3 DNA follows: TGTGCCAGCAGCCCTGAGACAGGGGGTAACACCATATATTTT. The whole variable domain, remainder taken from reference TRBV28 and TRBJ1-3, is DVKVTQSSRYLVKRTGEKVFLECVQDMDHENMFWYRQDPGLGLRLIYFSYDVKMKEKGDIPEGYSVSREKKERFSLILESASTNQTSMYLCASSPETGGNTIYFGEGSWLTVV.